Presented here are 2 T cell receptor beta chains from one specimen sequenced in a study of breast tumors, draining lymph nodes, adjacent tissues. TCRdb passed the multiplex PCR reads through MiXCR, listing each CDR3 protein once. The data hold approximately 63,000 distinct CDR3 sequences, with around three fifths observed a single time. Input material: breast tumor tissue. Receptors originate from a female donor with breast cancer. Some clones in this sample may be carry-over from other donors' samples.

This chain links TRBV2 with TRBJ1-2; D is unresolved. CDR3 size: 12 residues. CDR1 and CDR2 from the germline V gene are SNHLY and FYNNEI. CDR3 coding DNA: TGTGCATTTGGCACAACTAACTATGGCTACACCTTC. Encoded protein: CAFGTTNYGYTF.

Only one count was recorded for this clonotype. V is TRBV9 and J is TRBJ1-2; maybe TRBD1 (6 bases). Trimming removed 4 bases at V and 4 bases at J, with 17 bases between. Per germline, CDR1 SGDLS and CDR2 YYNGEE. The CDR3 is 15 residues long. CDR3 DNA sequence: TGTGCCAGCAGCAATGATAGGGGGGACGGCTATGGCTACACCTTC. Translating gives CASSNDRGDGYGYTF.